This T cell receptor (beta chain) is from a study of T cell changes during pregnancy in multiple sclerosis. CDR1 is SNHLY and CDR2 is FYNNEI in the germline V gene. CDR3 length: 13 residues. Trimming stripped 11 bases from V and 2 bases from J, with 15 bases between. The data were produced by immunoSEQ multiplex PCR, yet TCRdb's version contains in-frame clones alone and is incomplete. The sample lists some 67,000 clones; about 91% were seen once. This clone appeared a single time. The TCR comes from a female donor with multiple sclerosis, enrolled in a pregnancy study. Sequenced material: peripheral blood, taken after pregnancy. This chain uses TRBV2 with TRBJ2-5, with D perhaps TRBD1 (5 bases). DNA for the CDR3: TGTGCCTCGATGCAGGACACGCAAGAGACCCAGTACTTC. Protein: CASMQDTQETQYF.